Presented here are 8 T cell receptor beta chains from one specimen sequenced in a study of blood T cells in healthy people across ages. The use of a sample-barcoded 5' primer and a J-beta primer mix characterized a second PCR of roughly 6 to 11 cycles. TCRdb reprocessed the 5' RACE reads with MiXCR, giving one entry per CDR3 protein. The table shows hundreds of thousands of distinct CDR3 sequences, with over 40% occurring only once. The sequenced sample consisted of blood. These receptors were collected from a man older than 75 in good health.

Worth noting for this clonotype: This may be a read error, as it is one base from a much larger clone. The chain employs TRBV7-2 and TRBJ2-3; D gene uncertain. The CDR3 spans 14 residues. Looked up from germline, CDR1 is SGHTA and CDR2 is FQGNSA. V was shortened by 6 bases and J by 2 bases, with 12 bases between the two germline ends. The CDR3 sequence is CASRSRPHTDTQYF. CDR3 nucleotide sequence: TGTGCCAGCAGGTCACGCCCACACACAGATACGCAGTATTTT.

This clonotype was recorded a few times. The rearrangement links TRBV5-1 to TRBJ2-7, with TRBD1 as a possible D gene (5 bases). CDR1 is SGHRS, CDR2 YFSETQ, per germline. V shed 2 bases and J shed 0 bases, with 9 bases lying between them. The length of the CDR3 is 14 residues. CDR3 protein: CASSFTGDSYEQYF. The DNA for the CDR3 is TGCGCCAGCAGCTTTACAGGTGACTCCTACGAGCAGTACTTC.

V gene TRBV4-2 combines with J gene TRBJ2-5; a weak D match, TRBD1 (5 bases). V was clipped by 0 bases and J by 11 bases, with 19 bases between them. This CDR3 is built from 15 residues. Germline values: CDR1 LGHNA, CDR2 YNFKEQ. The CDR3 spells CASSQERTLWDEQYF. The CDR3, as DNA: TGTGCCAGCAGCCAAGAAAGGACACTCTGGGATGAGCAGTACTTC.

On this clonotype: One junction end does not reproduce the germline sequence, and a read error may be involved. This chain joins TRBV12-5 and TRBJ2-3; 10 bases map to TRBD2. CDR1 LGHNT and CDR2 FRNRAP come from the germline V gene. The CDR3 totals 19 residues. The CDR3 region is CAGGSLSGGASVVTDTQYF. In nucleotides, the CDR3 is TGTGCTGGTGGTTCGCTAAGCGGGGGGGCCTCAGTGGTCACAGATACGCAGTATTTT.

The chain recombines TRBV12-3 or TRBV12-4 with TRBJ1-1; D possibly corresponds to TRBD1 (5 bases). The CDR3 consists of 15 residues. V was shortened by 3 bases and J by 0 bases, with 11 bases between the two germline ends. CDR3 DNA sequence: TGTGCCAGCAGTTTGGGTCGGGGGGTGAACACTGAAGCTTTCTTT. This translates into CASSLGRGVNTEAFF.

This chain uses TRBV15 with TRBJ2-7; maybe TRBD1 (5 bases). This CDR3 comprises 15 residues. Germline V gene sequence: CDR1 LNHNV, CDR2 YYDKDF (reference sequence). Trimming left V 0 bases short and J 7 bases short, with 16 bases between. This CDR3 reads CATSRDGASYNEQYF. DNA for the CDR3: TGTGCCACCAGCAGAGATGGGGCCTCCTACAATGAGCAGTACTTC.

This clonotype was seen a handful of times. The rearrangement joins TRBV29-1 to TRBJ2-3; a possible D gene is TRBD2 (5 bases). The length of the CDR3 is 10 residues. The germline gives CDR1 SQVTM, CDR2 ANQGSEA. V gave up 4 bases and J gave up 6 bases, with 5 bases separating them. The CDR3, as DNA: TGCAGCGTTGGAGGGGATACGCAGTATTTT. It codes for CSVGGDTQYF.

The rearrangement uses TRBV6-1 and TRBJ2-1, with 7 bases lining up with TRBD2. Germline loops: CDR1 MNHNS, CDR2 SASEGT. The CDR3 has 14 amino acids. V was clipped by 7 bases and J by 5 bases; unmatched bases: 8. As DNA, the CDR3 is TGTGCCAGCAATGACGGGGGGAGTCACAATGAGCAGTTCTTC. Its protein is CASNDGGSHNEQFF.